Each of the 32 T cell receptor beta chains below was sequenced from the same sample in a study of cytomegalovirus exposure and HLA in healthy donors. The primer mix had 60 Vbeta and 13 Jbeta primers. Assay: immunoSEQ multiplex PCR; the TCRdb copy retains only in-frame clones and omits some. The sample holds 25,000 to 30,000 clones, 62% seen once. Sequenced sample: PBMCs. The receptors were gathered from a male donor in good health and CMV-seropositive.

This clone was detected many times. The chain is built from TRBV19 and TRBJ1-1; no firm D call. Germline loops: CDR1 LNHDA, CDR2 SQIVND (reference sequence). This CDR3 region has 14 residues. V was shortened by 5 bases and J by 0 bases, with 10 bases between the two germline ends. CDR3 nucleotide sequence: TGTGCCAGTAGTGATAGAGGCATGAACACTGAAGCTTTCTTT. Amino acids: CASSDRGMNTEAFF.

CDR3 residues: CATGTGDQPQHF. For the CDR3, the DNA is TGTGCCACCGGGACAGGAGATCAGCCCCAGCATTTT. The chain joins TRBV28 to TRBJ1-5; 8 bases fit TRBD1. The V gene's germline CDR1 is MDHEN and CDR2 SYDVKM. The length of the CDR3 is 12 residues. Germline trimming cut 10 bases from V and 5 bases from J; bases unmatched to any gene: 4.

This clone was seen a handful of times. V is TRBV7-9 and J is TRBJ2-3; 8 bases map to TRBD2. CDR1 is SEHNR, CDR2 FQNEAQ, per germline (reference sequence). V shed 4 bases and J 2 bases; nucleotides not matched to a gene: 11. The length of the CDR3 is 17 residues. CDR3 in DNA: TGTGCCAGCAGCTCCATCGGTCGGGGGGGAGACACAGATACGCAGTATTTT. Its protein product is CASSSIGRGGDTDTQYF.

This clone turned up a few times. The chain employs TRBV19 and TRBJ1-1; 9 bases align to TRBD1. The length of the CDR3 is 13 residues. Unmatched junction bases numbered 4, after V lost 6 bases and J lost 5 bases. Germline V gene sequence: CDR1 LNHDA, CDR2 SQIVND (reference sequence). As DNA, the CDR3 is TGTGCCAGTAGGGGACAGGGCGTGACTGAAGCTTTCTTT. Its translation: CASRGQGVTEAFF.

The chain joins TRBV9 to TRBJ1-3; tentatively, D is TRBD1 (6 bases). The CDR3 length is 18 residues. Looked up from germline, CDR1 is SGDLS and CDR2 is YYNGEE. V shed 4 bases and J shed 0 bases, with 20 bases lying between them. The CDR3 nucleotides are TGTGCCAGCAGCCAGGGGAGGGGAGTCTCCCTCTCTGGAAACACCATATATTTT. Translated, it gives CASSQGRGVSLSGNTIYF.

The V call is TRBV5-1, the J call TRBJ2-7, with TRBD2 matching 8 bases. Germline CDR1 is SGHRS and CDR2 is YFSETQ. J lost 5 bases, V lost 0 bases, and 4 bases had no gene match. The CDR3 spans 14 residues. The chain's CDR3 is CASSLAAGEDEQYF. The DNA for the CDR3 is TGCGCCAGCAGCTTGGCAGCGGGAGAGGACGAGCAGTACTTC.

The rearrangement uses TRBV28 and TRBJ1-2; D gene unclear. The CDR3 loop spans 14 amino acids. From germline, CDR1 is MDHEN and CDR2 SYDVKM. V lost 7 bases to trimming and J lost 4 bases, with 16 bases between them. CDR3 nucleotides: TGTGCCAGCACCTCGTCTCTAATAAGCTATGGCTACACCTTC. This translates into CASTSSLISYGYTF.

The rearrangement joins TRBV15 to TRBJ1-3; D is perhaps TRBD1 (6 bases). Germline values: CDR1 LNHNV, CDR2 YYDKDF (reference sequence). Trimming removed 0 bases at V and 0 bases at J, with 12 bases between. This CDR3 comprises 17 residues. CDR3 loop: CATSRDMGHTSGNTIYF. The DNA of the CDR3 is TGTGCCACCAGCAGAGATATGGGACACACCTCTGGAAACACCATATATTTT.

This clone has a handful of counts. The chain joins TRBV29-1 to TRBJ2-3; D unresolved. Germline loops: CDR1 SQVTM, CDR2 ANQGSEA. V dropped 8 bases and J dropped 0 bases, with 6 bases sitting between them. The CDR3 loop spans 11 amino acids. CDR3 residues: CSLTSTDTQYF. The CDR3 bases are TGCAGCCTTACTAGCACAGATACGCAGTATTTT.

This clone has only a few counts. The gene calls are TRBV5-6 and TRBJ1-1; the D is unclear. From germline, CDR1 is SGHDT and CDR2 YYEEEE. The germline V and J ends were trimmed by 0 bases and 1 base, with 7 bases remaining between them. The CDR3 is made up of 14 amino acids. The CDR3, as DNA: TGTGCCAGCAGCTTGGGTGGAGAGAACACTGAAGCTTTCTTT. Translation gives CASSLGGENTEAFF.

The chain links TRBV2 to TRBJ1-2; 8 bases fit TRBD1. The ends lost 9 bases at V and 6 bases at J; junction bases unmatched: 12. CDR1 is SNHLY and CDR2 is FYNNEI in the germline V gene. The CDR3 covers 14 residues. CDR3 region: CARGWGCRGHGYTF. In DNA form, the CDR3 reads TGTGCCAGGGGGTGGGGTTGCAGGGGGCATGGCTACACCTTC.

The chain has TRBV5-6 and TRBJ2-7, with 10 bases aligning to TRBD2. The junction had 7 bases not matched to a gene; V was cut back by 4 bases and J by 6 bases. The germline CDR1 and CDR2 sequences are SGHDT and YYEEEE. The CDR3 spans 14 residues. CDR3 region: CASSPSGRPSEQYF. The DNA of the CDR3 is TGTGCCAGCAGCCCTAGCGGGAGACCTTCCGAGCAGTACTTC.

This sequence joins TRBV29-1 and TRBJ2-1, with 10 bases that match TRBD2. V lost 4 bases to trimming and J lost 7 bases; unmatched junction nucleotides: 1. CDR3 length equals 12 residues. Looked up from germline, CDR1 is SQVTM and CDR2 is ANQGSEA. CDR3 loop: CSVVTSGNEQFF. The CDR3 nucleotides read TGCAGCGTTGTGACTAGCGGGAATGAGCAGTTCTTC.

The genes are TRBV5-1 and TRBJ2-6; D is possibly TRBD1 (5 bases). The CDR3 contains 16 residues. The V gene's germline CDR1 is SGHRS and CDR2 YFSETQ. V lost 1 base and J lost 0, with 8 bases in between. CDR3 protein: CASSLSTVSGANVLTF. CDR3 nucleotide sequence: TGCGCCAGCAGCTTGTCGACAGTCTCTGGGGCCAACGTCCTGACTTTC.

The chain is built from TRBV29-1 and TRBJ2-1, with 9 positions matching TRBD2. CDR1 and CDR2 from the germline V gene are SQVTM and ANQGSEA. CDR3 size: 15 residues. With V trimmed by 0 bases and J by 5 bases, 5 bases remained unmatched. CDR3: CSVEDRLAVDNEQFF. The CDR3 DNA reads TGCAGCGTTGAAGATCGACTAGCGGTGGACAATGAGCAGTTCTTC.

CDR3 amino acids: CASSFSSTDTQYF. As DNA, the CDR3 is TGTGCCAGCAGTTTCTCTAGCACAGATACGCAGTATTTT. The V and J genes are TRBV27 and TRBJ2-3; D uncertain. V lost 3 bases and J lost 0, with 4 bases in between. The CDR3 spans 13 residues. CDR1 is MNHEY, CDR2 SMNVEV, per germline (reference sequence).

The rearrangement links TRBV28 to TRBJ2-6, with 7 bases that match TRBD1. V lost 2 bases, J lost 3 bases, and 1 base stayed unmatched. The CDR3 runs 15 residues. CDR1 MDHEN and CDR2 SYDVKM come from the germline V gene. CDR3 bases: TGTGCCAGCAGTTTAAGGGGGCTTGGGGCCAACGTCCTGACTTTC. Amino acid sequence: CASSLRGLGANVLTF.

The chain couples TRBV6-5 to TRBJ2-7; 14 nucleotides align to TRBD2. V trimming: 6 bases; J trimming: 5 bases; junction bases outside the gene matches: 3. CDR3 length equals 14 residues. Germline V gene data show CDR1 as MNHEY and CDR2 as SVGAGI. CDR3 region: CASRRLAGGDEQYF. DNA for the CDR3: TGTGCCAGCAGGCGACTAGCGGGAGGGGACGAGCAGTACTTC.

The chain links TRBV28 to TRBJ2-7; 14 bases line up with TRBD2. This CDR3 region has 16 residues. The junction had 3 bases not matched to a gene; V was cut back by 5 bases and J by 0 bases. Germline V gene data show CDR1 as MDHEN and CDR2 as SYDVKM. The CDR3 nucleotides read TGTGCCAGCAGTACTGGGACTAGCGGGAGCTCCTACGAGCAGTACTTC. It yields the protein CASSTGTSGSSYEQYF.

CDR3 bases: TGTGCCAGCAGTTATCTCGGGCAGGGCGCTGAAGCTTTCTTT. Residues: CASSYLGQGAEAFF. The chain carries TRBV6-5 and TRBJ1-1; a weak D match, TRBD1 (5 bases). V lost 3 bases to trimming and J lost 6 bases, with 14 bases between them. The CDR3 contains 14 residues. Germline V gene data show CDR1 as MNHEY and CDR2 as SVGAGI.

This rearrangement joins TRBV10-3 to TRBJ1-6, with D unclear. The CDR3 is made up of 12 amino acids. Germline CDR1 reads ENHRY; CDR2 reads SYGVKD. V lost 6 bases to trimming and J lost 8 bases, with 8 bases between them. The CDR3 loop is CAIRAVDSPLHF. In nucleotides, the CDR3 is TGTGCCATCAGGGCGGTGGATTCACCCCTCCACTTT.

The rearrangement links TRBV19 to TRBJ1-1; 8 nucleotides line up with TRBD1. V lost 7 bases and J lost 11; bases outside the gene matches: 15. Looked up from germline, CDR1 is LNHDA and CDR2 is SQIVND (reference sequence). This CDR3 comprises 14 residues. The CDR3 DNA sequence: TGTGCCAGTAACCGGAGGGCCACAGGGGGATCCGCTTTCTTT. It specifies CASNRRATGGSAFF.

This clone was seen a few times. Here the CDR3 reads CASSGLGASPSYEQYF. The CDR3 DNA sequence: TGTGCCAGCAGTGGGTTAGGGGCCTCCCCCTCCTACGAGCAGTACTTC. The chain links TRBV6-1 to TRBJ2-7, with a possible D match to TRBD1 (5 bases). Germline V lookup: CDR1 MNHNS, CDR2 SASEGT. The V gene lost 4 bases and the J gene lost 0 bases, with 16 bases spanning the gap. The CDR3 has 16 residues.

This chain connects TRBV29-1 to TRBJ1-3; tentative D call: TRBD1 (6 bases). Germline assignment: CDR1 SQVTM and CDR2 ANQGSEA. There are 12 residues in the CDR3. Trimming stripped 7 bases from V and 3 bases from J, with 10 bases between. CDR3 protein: CSAGTFGNTIYF. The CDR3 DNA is TGCAGCGCGGGGACATTTGGAAACACCATATATTTT.

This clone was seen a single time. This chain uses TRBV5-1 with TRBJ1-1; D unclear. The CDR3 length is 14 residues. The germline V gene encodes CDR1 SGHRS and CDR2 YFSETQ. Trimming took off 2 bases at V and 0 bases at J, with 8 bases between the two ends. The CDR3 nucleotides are TGCGCCAGCAGCTTCCACAACATGAACACTGAAGCTTTCTTT. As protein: CASSFHNMNTEAFF.

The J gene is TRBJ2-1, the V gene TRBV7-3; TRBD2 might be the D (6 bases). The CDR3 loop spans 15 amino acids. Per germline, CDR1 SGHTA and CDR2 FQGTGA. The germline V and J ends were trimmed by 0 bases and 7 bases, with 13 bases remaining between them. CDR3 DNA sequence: TGTGCCAGCAGCTTAACGGAGGGGCTTCGGAATGAGCAGTTCTTC. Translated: CASSLTEGLRNEQFF.

CDR3 residues: CAISSQESYGYTF. For the CDR3, the DNA is TGTGCCATCAGTTCCCAGGAATCCTATGGCTACACCTTC. V usage is TRBV10-3 and J usage is TRBJ1-2; D is unclear. V lost 5 bases to trimming and J lost 4 bases, with 11 bases between them. The germline gives CDR1 ENHRY, CDR2 SYGVKD. This CDR3 has 13 amino acids.

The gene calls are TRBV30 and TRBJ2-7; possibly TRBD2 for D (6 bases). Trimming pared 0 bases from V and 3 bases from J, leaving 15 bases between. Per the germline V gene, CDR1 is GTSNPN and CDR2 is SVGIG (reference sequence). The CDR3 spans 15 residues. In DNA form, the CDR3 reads TGTGCCTGGAGTGTTGGCGCTAGCGCGTACTACGAGCAGTACTTC. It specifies CAWSVGASAYYEQYF.

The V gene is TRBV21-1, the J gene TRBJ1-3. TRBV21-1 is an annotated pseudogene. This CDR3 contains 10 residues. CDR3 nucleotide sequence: TGTGCCAGCAGGTTCGGGGGGGGTCATTTT. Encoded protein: CASRFGGGHF.

CDR3 in amino acids: CASSSSGRETQYF. In DNA form, the CDR3 reads TGTGCCAGCAGCTCTAGCGGGAGGGAGACCCAGTACTTC. The chain carries TRBV7-9 and TRBJ2-5; the match to TRBD2 covers 11 bases. This CDR3 spans 13 amino acids. CDR1 and CDR2 (germline): SEHNR, FQNEAQ (reference sequence). The J segment lost 5 bases and the V segment lost 4 bases, leaving 0 bases of the junction unmatched.

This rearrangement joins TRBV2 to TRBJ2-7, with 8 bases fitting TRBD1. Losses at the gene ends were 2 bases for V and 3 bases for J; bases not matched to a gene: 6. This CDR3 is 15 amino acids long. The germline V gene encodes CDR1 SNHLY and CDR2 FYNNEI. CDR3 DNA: TGTGCCAGCAGTGAACGGAGACAGGGGTTCTACGAGCAGTACTTC. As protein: CASSERRQGFYEQYF.

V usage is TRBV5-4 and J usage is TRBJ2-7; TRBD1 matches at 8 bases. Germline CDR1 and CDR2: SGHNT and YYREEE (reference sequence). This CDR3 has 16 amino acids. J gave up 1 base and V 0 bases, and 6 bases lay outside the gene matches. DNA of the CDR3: TGTGCCAGCAGCTTGGCCGGGACAGGTTTTTCCTACGAGCAGTACTTC. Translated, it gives CASSLAGTGFSYEQYF.